The rows below give T cell receptor beta chains drawn from one sample of a study of T cell changes during pregnancy in multiple sclerosis. Method: immunoSEQ multiplex PCR; TCRdb's copy keeps in-frame clones and lacks some. Of tens of thousands of clones listed, around nine tenths are singletons. The sample consisted of CD8+ T cells from peripheral blood mononuclear cells, taken in the first trimester of pregnancy. The receptors were gathered from a female donor with multiple sclerosis, enrolled in a pregnancy study. The conserved cysteine and the conserved F or W are not part of the CDR3 here. Size is omitted from some rows. Given values are once, few, many or a class for expanded clones.

>13|TRBV7-6|NA|TRBJ2-3
ASSYPSGSTDTQY
>13|TRBV5-1|NA|TRBJ2-4
ASSARTARKNIQY
>11|TRBV4-1|NA|TRBJ2-7
ASSQRSGYEQY
>11|TRBV27|NA|TRBJ2-1
ASIGTSRNEQF
>10|TRBV13|NA|TRBJ2-3
ASSSGTGLRY
>11|TRBV30|NA|TRBJ1-6
AWSGTENSPLH
>18|TRBV5-1|NA|TRBJ2-1
ASSPRGQGAGLAGADEQF
>12|TRBV28|NA|TRBJ1-2
ASSLELSNYGYT
>12|TRBV28|NA|TRBJ2-7
ASSFGTGGYEQY
>12|TRBV7-9|NA|TRBJ2-7
ASSLSGLYYEQY
>12|TRBV11-1|NA|TRBJ1-1
ASSLGRGLTEAF
>14|TRBV9|NA|TRBJ1-2
ASSSPDRDYLYGYT
>12|TRBV7-8|NA|TRBJ2-7
ASSLSAALYEQY
>13|TRBV18|NA|TRBJ1-4
ASSPEGQSNEKLF
>11|TRBV7-7|NA|TRBJ2-5
AIQRGFGETQY
>13|TRBV11-2|NA|TRBJ2-7
ASSWSQAWSYEQY
>13|TRBV25-1|NA|TRBJ1-3
ASSQATGDENTIY
>13|TRBV7-9|NA|TRBJ1-1
ASSPRTGPNTEAF
>16|TRBV29-1|NA|TRBJ2-3
SVEDRVLAGPRTDTQY
>11|TRBV2|few|TRBJ2-7
ASKGLVVYEQY
>12|TRBV7-3|NA|TRBJ2-3
ASSLRDNTDTQY
>14|TRBV7-9|few|TRBJ2-5
ASSLSVAREQETQY
>17|TRBV7-9|NA|TRBJ2-2
ASTELEGLAGVRTGELF
>11|TRBV30|NA|TRBJ2-1
AWSLTNYNEQF
>14|TRBV6-5|NA|TRBJ2-7
ASSYSEGTSSYEQY